The sample holds one count of the clone carrying this T cell receptor (beta chain). Antigen: not known. These data belong to a study of shared clonotypes between healthy human individuals. Overall study findings and caveats: Represented genetic and exposure-history diversity was restricted by having few donors.

Measured with immunoSEQ multiplex PCR; TCRdb has only the in-frame clones, and not every one. The sample has some 630,000 clones, around 96% seen once. Germline CDR1 SEHNR, CDR2 FQNEAQ (reference sequence). The ends were cut back, 5 bases at V and 5 bases at J, with 21 bases in the middle. This CDR3 region has 16 residues. Naive CD8 cells lacked CD45RO and underwent positive selection for CCR7, leaving out terminally differentiated effector memory CD45RA+ cells. The receptor's source is a woman aged 25 to 45 in good health. The sample taken for sequencing was naive CD8+ T cells sorted from blood. V is TRBV7-9 and J is TRBJ1-1; the D is unclear. The CDR3 nucleotides are TGTGCCAGCAGCCACGAAGTGGGAGGGTTCGGGACTGAAGCTTTCTTT. Amino acid sequence: CASSHEVGGFGTEAFF.